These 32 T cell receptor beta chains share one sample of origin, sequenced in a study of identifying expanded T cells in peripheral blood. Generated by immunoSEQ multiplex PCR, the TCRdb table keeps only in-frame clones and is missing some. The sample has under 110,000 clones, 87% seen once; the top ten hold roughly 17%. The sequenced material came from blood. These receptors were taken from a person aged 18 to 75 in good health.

The DNA of the CDR3 is TGTGCCAGCAGCCGAATCAGCGACAGGGGGCGTCTCGGGGAGCTGTTTTTT. Encoded protein: CASSRISDRGRLGELFF. The gene calls are TRBV5-6 and TRBJ2-2, with 10 bases matching TRBD1. This CDR3 has 17 residues. Germline CDR1 is SGHDT and CDR2 is YYEEEE. The J segment lost 7 bases and the V segment lost 4 bases, leaving 13 bases of the junction unmatched.

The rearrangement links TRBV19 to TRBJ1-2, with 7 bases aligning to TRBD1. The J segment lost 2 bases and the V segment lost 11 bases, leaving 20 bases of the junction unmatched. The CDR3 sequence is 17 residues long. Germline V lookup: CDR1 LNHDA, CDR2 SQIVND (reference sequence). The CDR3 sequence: CASTERAGGPGNYGYTF. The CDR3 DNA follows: TGTGCCTCTACGGAGAGGGCAGGGGGACCTGGAAACTATGGCTACACCTTC.

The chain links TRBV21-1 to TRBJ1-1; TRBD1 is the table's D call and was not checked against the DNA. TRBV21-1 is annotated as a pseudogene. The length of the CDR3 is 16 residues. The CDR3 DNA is TGTGCCAGCAGCAAAGCTGGGACAGGGACGGGCACTGAAGCTTTCTTT. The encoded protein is CASSKAGTGTGTEAFF.

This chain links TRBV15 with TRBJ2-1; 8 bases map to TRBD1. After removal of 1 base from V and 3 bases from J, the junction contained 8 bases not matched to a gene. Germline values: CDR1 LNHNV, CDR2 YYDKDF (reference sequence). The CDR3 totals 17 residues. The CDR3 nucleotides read TGTGCCACCAGCAGAGCCATGACAGGGGTCGACTACAATGAGCAGTTCTTC. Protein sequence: CATSRAMTGVDYNEQFF.

CDR3 protein: CASSVATLNTGELFF. CDR3 nucleotide sequence: TGTGCCAGCAGCGTAGCTACGCTGAACACCGGGGAGCTGTTTTTT. The chain recombines TRBV9 with TRBJ2-2; D is unresolved. The germline V gene has CDR1 SGDLS and CDR2 YYNGEE. V shed 0 bases and J shed 1 base, with 7 bases lying between them. CDR3 length equals 15 residues. Filled out from reference TRBV9 and TRBJ2-2, the complete variable domain reads DSGVTQTPKHLITATGQRVTLRCSPRSGDLSVYWYQQSLDQGLQFLIQYYNGEERAKGNILERFSAQQFPDLHSELNLSSLELGDSALYFCASSVATLNTGELFFGEGSRLTVL.

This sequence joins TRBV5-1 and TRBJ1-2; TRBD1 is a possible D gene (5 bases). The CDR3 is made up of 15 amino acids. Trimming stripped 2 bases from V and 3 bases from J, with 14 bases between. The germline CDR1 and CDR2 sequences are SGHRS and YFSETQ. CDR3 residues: CASSFAAGGDYGYTF. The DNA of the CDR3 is TGCGCCAGCAGCTTCGCGGCCGGGGGGGACTATGGCTACACCTTC.

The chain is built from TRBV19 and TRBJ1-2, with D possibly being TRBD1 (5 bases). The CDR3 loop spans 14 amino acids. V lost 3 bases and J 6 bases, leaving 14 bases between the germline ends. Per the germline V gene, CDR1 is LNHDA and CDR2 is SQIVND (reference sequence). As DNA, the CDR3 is TGTGCCAGTAGTATTATCGACAGAAGCAATGGCTACACCTTC. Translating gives CASSIIDRSNGYTF.

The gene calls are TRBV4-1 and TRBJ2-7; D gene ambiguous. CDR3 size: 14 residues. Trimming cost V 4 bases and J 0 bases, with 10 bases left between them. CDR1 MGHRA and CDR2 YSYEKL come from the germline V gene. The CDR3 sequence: CASSLRWSSYEQYF. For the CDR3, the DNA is TGCGCCAGCAGCCTGCGGTGGAGCTCCTACGAGCAGTACTTC.

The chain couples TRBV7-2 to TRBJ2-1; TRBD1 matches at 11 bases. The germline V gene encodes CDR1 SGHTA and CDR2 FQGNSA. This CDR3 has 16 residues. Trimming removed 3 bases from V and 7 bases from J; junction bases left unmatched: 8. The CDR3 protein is CASSFRRDRGSNEQFF. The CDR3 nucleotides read TGTGCCAGCAGCTTCCGAAGGGACAGGGGGAGTAATGAGCAGTTCTTC.

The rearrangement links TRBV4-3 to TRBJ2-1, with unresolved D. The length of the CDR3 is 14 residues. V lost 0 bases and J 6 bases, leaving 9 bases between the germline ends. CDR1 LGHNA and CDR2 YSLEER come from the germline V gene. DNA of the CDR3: TGCGCCAGCAGCCAAGAGCGTGGGCTCAATGAGCAGTTCTTC. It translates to CASSQERGLNEQFF.

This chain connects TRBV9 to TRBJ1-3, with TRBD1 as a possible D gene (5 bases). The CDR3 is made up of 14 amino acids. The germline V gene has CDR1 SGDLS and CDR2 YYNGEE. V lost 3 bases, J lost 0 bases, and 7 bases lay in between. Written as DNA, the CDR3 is TGTGCCAGCAGCGCCACAGGCTCTGGAAACACCATATATTTT. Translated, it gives CASSATGSGNTIYF.

CDR3 DNA sequence: TGTGCCACCAAGGGGTCCCGGTCTAGCAATCAGCCCCAGCATTTT. Protein product: CATKGSRSSNQPQHF. The rearrangement links TRBV19 to TRBJ1-5, with D possibly TRBD1 on 5 matching bases. Looked up from germline, CDR1 is LNHDA and CDR2 is SQIVND (reference sequence). The V end lost 10 bases, the J end lost 0 bases, and 16 bases lay between the germline ends. There are 15 residues in the CDR3.

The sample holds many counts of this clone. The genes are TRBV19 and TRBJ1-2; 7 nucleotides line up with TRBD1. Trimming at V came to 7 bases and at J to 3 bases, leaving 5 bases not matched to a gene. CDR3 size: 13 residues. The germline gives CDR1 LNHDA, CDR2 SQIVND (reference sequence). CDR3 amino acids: CASIRGQDYGYTF. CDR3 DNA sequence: TGTGCCAGTATAAGGGGGCAAGACTATGGCTACACCTTC. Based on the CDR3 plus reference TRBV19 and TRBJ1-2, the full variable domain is DGGITQSPKYLFRKEGQNVTLSCEQNLNHDAMYWYRQDPGQGLRLIYYSQIVNDFQKGDIAEGYSVSREKKESFPLTVTSAQKNPTAFYLCASIRGQDYGYTFGSGTRLTVV.

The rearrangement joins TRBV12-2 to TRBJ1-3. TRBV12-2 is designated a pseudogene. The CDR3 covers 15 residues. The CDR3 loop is CASRPSPCSGNTIYF. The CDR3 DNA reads TGTGCAAGTCGCCCCAGCCCCTGCTCTGGAAACACCATATATTTT.

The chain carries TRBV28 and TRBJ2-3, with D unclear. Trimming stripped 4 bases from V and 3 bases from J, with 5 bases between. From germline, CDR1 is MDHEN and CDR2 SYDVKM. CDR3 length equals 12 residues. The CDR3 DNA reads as TGTGCCAGCAGTTCGACGACAGATACGCAGTATTTT. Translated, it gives CASSSTTDTQYF.

As DNA, the CDR3 is TGTGCCAGCGGAGGTAGGAAAACGGATACGCAGTATTTT. This gives the protein CASGGRKTDTQYF. The chain links TRBV28 to TRBJ2-3; a possible D gene is TRBD2 (5 bases). Germline CDR1 and CDR2: MDHEN and SYDVKM. CDR3 length: 13 residues. The V and J ends lost 8 bases and 6 bases respectively, with 15 bases between them.

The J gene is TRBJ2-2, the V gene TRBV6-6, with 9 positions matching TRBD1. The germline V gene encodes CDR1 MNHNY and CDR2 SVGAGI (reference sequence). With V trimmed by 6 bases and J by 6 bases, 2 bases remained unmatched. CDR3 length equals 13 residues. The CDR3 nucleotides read TGTGCCAGCAGACGACAGGGGGCCGGGGAGCTGTTTTTT. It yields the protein CASRRQGAGELFF.

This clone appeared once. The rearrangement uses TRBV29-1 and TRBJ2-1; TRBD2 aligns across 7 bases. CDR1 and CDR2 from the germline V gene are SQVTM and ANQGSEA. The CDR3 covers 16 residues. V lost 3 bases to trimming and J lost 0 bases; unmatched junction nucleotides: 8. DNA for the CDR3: TGCAGCGTTGATTTGGCTAGCGGAGGCTCCTACAATGAGCAGTTCTTC. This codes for CSVDLASGGSYNEQFF.

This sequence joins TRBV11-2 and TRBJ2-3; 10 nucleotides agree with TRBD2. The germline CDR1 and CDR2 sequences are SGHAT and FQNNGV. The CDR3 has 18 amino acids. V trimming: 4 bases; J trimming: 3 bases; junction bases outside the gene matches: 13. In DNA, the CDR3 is TGTGCCAGCAGCTCCCTAGCGGGGGCCCTCAGGGTTACAGATACGCAGTATTTT. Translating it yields CASSSLAGALRVTDTQYF.

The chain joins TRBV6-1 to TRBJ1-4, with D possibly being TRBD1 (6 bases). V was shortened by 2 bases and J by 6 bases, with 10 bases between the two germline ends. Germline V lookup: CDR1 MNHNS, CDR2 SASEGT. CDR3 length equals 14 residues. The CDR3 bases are TGTGCCAGCAGTGAAACAGGGACCTATGAAAAACTGTTTTTT. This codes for CASSETGTYEKLFF.

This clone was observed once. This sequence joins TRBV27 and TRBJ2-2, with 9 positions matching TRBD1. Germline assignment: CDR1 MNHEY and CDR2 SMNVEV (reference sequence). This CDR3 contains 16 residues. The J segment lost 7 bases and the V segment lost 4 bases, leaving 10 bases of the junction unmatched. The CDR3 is CASSSRTGALDGELFF. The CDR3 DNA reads TGTGCCAGCAGTTCAAGGACAGGGGCCTTGGACGGGGAGCTGTTTTTT.

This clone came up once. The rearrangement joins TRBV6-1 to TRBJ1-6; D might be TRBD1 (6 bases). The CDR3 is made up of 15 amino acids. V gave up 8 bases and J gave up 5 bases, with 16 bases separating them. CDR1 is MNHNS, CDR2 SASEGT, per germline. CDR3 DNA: TGTGCCAGCTCGCCCGGTGGGGGCAATAATTCACCCCTCCACTTT. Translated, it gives CASSPGGGNNSPLHF.

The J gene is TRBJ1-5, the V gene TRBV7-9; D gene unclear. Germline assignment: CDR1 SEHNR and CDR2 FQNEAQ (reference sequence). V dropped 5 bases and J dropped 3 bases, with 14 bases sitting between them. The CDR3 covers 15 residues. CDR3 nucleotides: TGTGCCAGCAGCAGCAGTTACTCCTACAATCAGCCCCAGCATTTT. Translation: CASSSSYSYNQPQHF.

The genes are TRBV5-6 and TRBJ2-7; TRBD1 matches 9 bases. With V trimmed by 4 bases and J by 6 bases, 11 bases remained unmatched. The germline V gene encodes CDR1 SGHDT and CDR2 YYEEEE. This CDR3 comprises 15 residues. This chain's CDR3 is CASSPGQGRSIEQYF. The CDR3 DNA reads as TGTGCCAGCAGCCCGGGACAGGGTCGGTCTATCGAGCAGTACTTC.

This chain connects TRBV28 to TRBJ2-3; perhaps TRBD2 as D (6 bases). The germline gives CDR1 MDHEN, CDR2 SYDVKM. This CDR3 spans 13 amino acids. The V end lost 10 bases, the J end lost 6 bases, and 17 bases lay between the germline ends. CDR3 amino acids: CAIPGPGGDTQYF. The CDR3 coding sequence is TGTGCCATCCCCGGCCCAGGAGGGGATACGCAGTATTTT.

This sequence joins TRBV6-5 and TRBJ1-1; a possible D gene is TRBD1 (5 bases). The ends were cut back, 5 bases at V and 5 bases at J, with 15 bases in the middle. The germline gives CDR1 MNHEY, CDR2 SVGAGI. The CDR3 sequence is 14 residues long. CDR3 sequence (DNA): TGTGCCAGCAGTATCTCAGGGAGAGGAACTGAAGCTTTCTTT. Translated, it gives CASSISGRGTEAFF.

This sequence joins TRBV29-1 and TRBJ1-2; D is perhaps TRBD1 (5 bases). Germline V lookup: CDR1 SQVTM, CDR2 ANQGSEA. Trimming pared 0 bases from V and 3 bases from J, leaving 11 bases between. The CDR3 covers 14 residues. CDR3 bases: TGCAGCGTTGAAGATCGAGGGACTGACTATGGCTACACCTTC. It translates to CSVEDRGTDYGYTF. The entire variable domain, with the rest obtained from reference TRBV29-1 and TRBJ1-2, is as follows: SAVISQKPSRDICQRGTSLTIQCQVDSQVTMMFWYRQQPGQSLTLIATANQGSEATYESGFVIDKFPISRPNLTFSTLTVSNMSPEDSSIYLCSVEDRGTDYGYTFGSGTRLTVV.

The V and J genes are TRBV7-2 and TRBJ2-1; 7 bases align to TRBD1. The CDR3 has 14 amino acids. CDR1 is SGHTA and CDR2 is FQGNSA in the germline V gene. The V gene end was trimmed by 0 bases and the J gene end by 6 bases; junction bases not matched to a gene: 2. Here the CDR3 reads CASSLARQGNEQFF. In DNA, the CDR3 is TGTGCCAGCAGCTTAGCGAGACAGGGCAATGAGCAGTTCTTC.

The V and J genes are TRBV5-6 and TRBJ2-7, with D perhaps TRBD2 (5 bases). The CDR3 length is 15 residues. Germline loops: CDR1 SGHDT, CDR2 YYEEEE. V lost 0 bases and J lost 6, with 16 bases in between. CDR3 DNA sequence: TGTGCCAGCAGCTTGGACCGGACTTATTCTGGCGAGCAGTACTTC. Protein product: CASSLDRTYSGEQYF.

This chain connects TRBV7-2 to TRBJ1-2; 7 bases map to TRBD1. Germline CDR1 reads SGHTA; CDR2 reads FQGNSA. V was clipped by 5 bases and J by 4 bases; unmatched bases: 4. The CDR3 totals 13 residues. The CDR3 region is CASSQTGPYGYTF. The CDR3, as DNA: TGTGCCAGCAGCCAGACAGGGCCCTATGGCTACACCTTC.

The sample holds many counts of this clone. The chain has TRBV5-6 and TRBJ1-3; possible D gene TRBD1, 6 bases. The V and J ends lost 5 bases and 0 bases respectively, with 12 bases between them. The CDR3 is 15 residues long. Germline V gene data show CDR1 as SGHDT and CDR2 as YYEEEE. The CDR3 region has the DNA TGTGCCAGCAGGTGGGGGGGCAGCTCTGGAAACACCATATATTTT. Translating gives CASRWGGSSGNTIYF.

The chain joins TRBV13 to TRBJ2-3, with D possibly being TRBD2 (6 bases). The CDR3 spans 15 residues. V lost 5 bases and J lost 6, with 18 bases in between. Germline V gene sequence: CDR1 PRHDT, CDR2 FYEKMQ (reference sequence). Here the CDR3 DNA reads TGTGCCAGCAGCCCTCGACTAGTCCTTGGGGATACGCAGTATTTT. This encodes CASSPRLVLGDTQYF.